This T cell receptor (beta chain) originates from a study of T cells in Graves' hyperthyroidism and ophthalmopathy. With regard to this clonotype: The target antigen is unknown.

V dropped 2 bases and J dropped 0; count of bases not matched to a gene: 2. CDR1 and CDR2 (germline): SGHTA, FQGNSA. The CDR3 has 15 amino acids. Whole-study results and caveats: Most thyroid clonotypes that were expanded above 0.001 also turned up in blood.

RNA transcripts yielded amplified TCR beta CDR3 regions. TCR CDR3 underwent first-round RT-PCR with the HTBI primer set. A single record per CDR3 protein comes from TCRdb applying MiXCR to the multiplex PCR reads. This sample has a few hundred thousand distinct CDR3 sequences, with more than 45% found just once. The clonotype was recovered from an adult woman with Graves' disease, either hyperthyroidism or ophthalmopathy (not recorded which). This rearrangement joins TRBV7-2 to TRBJ2-5; TRBD2 matches at 8 bases. The specimen was peripheral blood or thyroid tissue (not recorded which). The CDR3 DNA is TGTACCAGCAGCTTACTAGCGGGCAACCAAGAGACCCAGTACTTC. Protein sequence: CTSSLLAGNQETQYF.